The subject of this entry is one T cell receptor (beta chain). The antigen remains undetermined. MiXCR, run by TCRdb on the reads, gives a single entry per CDR3 protein. The sample has hundreds of thousands of distinct CDR3 sequences, roughly 42% seen once. The source of the sample is a study of T cell repertoires in cytomegalovirus infection. Study-level background: Used in the study were CMV epitopes, some recently identified and HLA-C-restricted, others well-studied and HLA-B-restricted. Public TCR beta signatures provided an indication of both CMV infection and a matching HLA type. General study points: Carriers of CMV and the relevant HLA type were discriminated by public TCR beta frequency. Dominating the ex vivo response were HLA-C-restricted CMV-specific TCR beta clonotypes.

This sequence originates from a human donor in good health (CMV status not recorded). Some clones in this sample may be carry-over from other donors' samples. The sequencing here drew on cultured PBMCs, taken from culture after CMV antigen stimulation.

This chain's CDR3 is CAITLGRGYNEQFF. CDR3 in DNA: TGTGCCATCACACTGGGGCGAGGCTACAATGAGCAGTTCTTC. The genes are TRBV10-3 and TRBJ2-1; a possible D gene is TRBD1 (5 bases). Germline V gene data show CDR1 as ENHRY and CDR2 as SYGVKD. This CDR3 contains 14 residues. The germline V and J ends were trimmed by 7 bases and 3 bases, with 13 bases remaining between them.